One sample yielded the 20 T cell receptor beta chains listed below, sequenced in a study of PD-L1 blockade in urothelial cancer. Specified time point: pretreatment peripheral blood. Clones were read by immunoSEQ multiplex PCR, and TCRdb kept only the in-frame ones, dropping some. The sample contains 50,000 or so clones, roughly 84% of which appear only once. This specimen consisted of PBMCs, obtained around atezolizumab (anti-PD-L1) treatment. Source of these receptors: a man aged 55 to 70 with urothelial cancer.

The CDR3 bases are TGTGCCAGCAGCCAGGACAATCTTCATGGCTACACCTTC. Its translation: CASSQDNLHGYTF. The chain employs TRBV7-3 and TRBJ1-2; D may be TRBD1 (5 bases). Germline CDR1 SGHTA, CDR2 FQGTGA. CDR3 length equals 13 residues. V was clipped by 5 bases and J by 6 bases, with 13 bases between them.

Only a few counts were recorded for this clone. The genes are TRBV27 and TRBJ1-1; D not certain. V was clipped by 2 bases and J by 6 bases, with 22 bases between them. Germline CDR1 MNHEY, CDR2 SMNVEV (reference sequence). The CDR3 is made up of 17 amino acids. The CDR3 DNA sequence: TGTGCCAGCAGTTTAAGTGTGCGGGGTGTTAGGGATCCTGAAGCTTTCTTT. Amino acid sequence: CASSLSVRGVRDPEAFF.

This rearrangement joins TRBV5-1 to TRBJ2-7; TRBD1 agrees at 10 bases. Germline V gene sequence: CDR1 SGHRS, CDR2 YFSETQ. J lost 7 bases, V lost 4 bases, and 8 bases had no gene match. CDR3 length: 14 amino acids. Here the CDR3 reads CASSPRQGAQEQYF. DNA for the CDR3: TGCGCCAGCAGCCCGAGACAGGGGGCTCAAGAGCAGTACTTC.

This chain links TRBV5-1 with TRBJ2-1; TRBD2 aligns across 16 bases. The CDR3 is 18 residues long. Trimming removed 1 base from V and 4 bases from J; junction bases left unmatched: 5. Per the germline V gene, CDR1 is SGHRS and CDR2 is YFSETQ. CDR3 protein: CASSLRGLAGGTYNEQFF. Written as DNA, the CDR3 is TGCGCCAGCAGCTTGCGGGGACTAGCGGGGGGGACGTACAATGAGCAGTTCTTC.

This clone appeared once. This chain joins TRBV4-1 and TRBJ2-1; 8 nucleotides agree with TRBD1. The V segment lost 1 base and the J segment 2 bases; nucleotides outside the gene matches: 7. The CDR3 totals 17 residues. Per the germline V gene, CDR1 is MGHRA and CDR2 is YSYEKL. The CDR3 region has the DNA TGCGCCAGCAGCCAAGGGCCGGACAGGGCCACCTACAATGAGCAGTTCTTC. Its translation: CASSQGPDRATYNEQFF.

The V call is TRBV2, the J call TRBJ1-1, with D possibly being TRBD1 (6 bases). Germline assignment: CDR1 SNHLY and CDR2 FYNNEI. The CDR3 has 16 residues. V was cut by 7 bases and J by 0 bases, with 18 bases left in between. CDR3 nucleotides: TGTGCCAGCATGTTTATGGGGGCCATCATGAACACTGAAGCTTTCTTT. Translated, it gives CASMFMGAIMNTEAFF.

The chain links TRBV29-1 to TRBJ1-5; D is unclear. The CDR3 contains 13 residues. Trimming took 6 bases from V and 5 from J, leaving 14 bases between them. The germline gives CDR1 SQVTM, CDR2 ANQGSEA. As DNA, the CDR3 is TGCAGCGTCGAAAGCGGAAGGGATCAGCCCCAGCATTTT. This translates into CSVESGRDQPQHF.

This chain connects TRBV4-2 to TRBJ1-4, with 9 bases identical to TRBD1. V trimming: 1 base; J trimming: 6 bases; junction bases outside the gene matches: 3. Per the germline V gene, CDR1 is LGHNA and CDR2 is YNFKEQ. The CDR3 consists of 15 residues. The CDR3 nucleotides are TGTGCCAGCAGCCAAGTAAGACAGGGGGATGAAAAACTGTTTTTT. Translating it yields CASSQVRQGDEKLFF.

The rearrangement uses TRBV4-2 and TRBJ2-5; 16 bases match TRBD2. The junction had 8 bases not matched to a gene; V was cut back by 0 bases and J by 4 bases. Germline values: CDR1 LGHNA, CDR2 YNFKEQ. The CDR3 is 19 amino acids. CDR3 nucleotides: TGTGCCAGCAGCCAAGATGGCGGGACTAGCGGGAGGGCCAGAGAGACCCAGTACTTC. Protein sequence: CASSQDGGTSGRARETQYF.

V usage is TRBV5-4 and J usage is TRBJ2-5, with TRBD2 matching 14 bases. The CDR3 spans 17 residues. V lost 5 bases, J lost 1 base, and 7 bases stayed unmatched. Germline CDR1 SGHNT, CDR2 YYREEE (reference sequence). CDR3 loop: CASSRDGLAGGQETQYF. In DNA form, the CDR3 reads TGTGCCAGCAGTCGCGATGGACTAGCGGGGGGCCAAGAGACCCAGTACTTC.

This chain connects TRBV19 to TRBJ2-7; no clear D gene. The germline V gene has CDR1 LNHDA and CDR2 SQIVND (reference sequence). Trimming shortened V by 6 bases and J by 1 base, and 16 bases separated the two germline ends. The CDR3 covers 15 residues. This CDR3 reads CASRSAGGRSYEQYF. The CDR3 DNA reads as TGTGCCAGTAGATCCGCCGGCGGCAGATCCTACGAGCAGTACTTC.

This rearrangement joins TRBV4-2 to TRBJ2-3, with 12 positions matching TRBD2. From germline, CDR1 is LGHNA and CDR2 YNFKEQ. V shed 1 base, J shed 6 bases, and the junction held 14 bases outside the gene matches. This CDR3 spans 19 amino acids. The DNA for the CDR3 is TGTGCCAGCAGCCAAGCCCGGATAGGGCTAGCGGGGGGGTCTGATACGCAGTATTTT. This gives the protein CASSQARIGLAGGSDTQYF.

The count of this clone is one. The chain combines TRBV12-5 with TRBJ2-7, with D unclear. CDR3 length equals 13 residues. Trimming took off 3 bases at V and 5 bases at J, with 11 bases between the two ends. Germline V gene data show CDR1 as LGHNT and CDR2 as FRNRAP. CDR3 nucleotides: TGTGCTAGTGGTTTTAACAGTCTCCACGAGCAGTACTTC. Its protein is CASGFNSLHEQYF.

This chain connects TRBV6-6 to TRBJ1-3; D is unclear. CDR3 length equals 15 residues. V was pared by 0 bases and J by 0 bases, with 6 bases between. Germline V gene data show CDR1 as MNHNY and CDR2 as SVGAGI (reference sequence). CDR3 in amino acids: CASSYSTGSGNTIYF. The CDR3, as DNA: TGTGCCAGCAGTTACTCTACGGGCTCTGGAAACACCATATATTTT.

This clone was found a few times. This sequence joins TRBV19 and TRBJ1-5; D possibly corresponds to TRBD1 (5 bases). Trimming removed 3 bases from V and 6 bases from J, with 9 bases in between. CDR1 is LNHDA and CDR2 is SQIVND in the germline V gene (reference sequence). This CDR3 comprises 13 residues. DNA of the CDR3: TGTGCCAGTAGTATCCAGGGCTCTCAGCCCCAGCATTTT. Translation gives CASSIQGSQPQHF.

V and J are TRBV6-5 and TRBJ1-2, with D possibly being TRBD1 (5 bases). CDR1 MNHEY and CDR2 SVGAGI come from the germline V gene. V lost 4 bases and J lost 0, with 12 bases in between. There are 15 residues in the CDR3. The CDR3 is CASSSDSLANYGYTF. The CDR3 region has the DNA TGTGCCAGCAGTTCCGACAGCCTAGCTAACTATGGCTACACCTTC.

In this sample, this clone turned up a few times. The V call is TRBV5-8, the J call TRBJ2-1; tentative D call: TRBD1 (6 bases). The CDR3 extends over 14 amino acids. Germline-derived CDR1 and CDR2 are SGHTS and YDEGEE. Trimming removed 4 bases at V and 6 bases at J, with 14 bases between. The CDR3 DNA sequence: TGTGCCAGCAGCGCGGACAGAAGCGGCAATGAGCAGTTCTTC. Amino acids: CASSADRSGNEQFF.

This sequence joins TRBV11-2 and TRBJ1-6; D is uncertain. V was shortened by 3 bases and J by 14 bases, with 17 bases between the two germline ends. CDR3 length equals 14 residues. Germline assignment: CDR1 SGHAT and CDR2 FQNNGV. The CDR3 spells CASSFGVDRSSLHF. The CDR3 coding sequence is TGTGCCAGCAGCTTCGGGGTGGACCGTAGTTCCCTCCACTTT.

The chain employs TRBV4-1 and TRBJ2-5, with 16 bases aligning to TRBD2. V shed 3 bases, J shed 5 bases, and the junction held 3 bases outside the gene matches. This CDR3 is built from 16 residues. Germline lookup yields CDR1 MGHRA and CDR2 YSYEKL. CDR3 DNA: TGCGCCAGCAGCCAGGGACTAGCGGGAGGGGAGGAGACCCAGTACTTC. Encoded protein: CASSQGLAGGEETQYF.

This sequence joins TRBV19 and TRBJ1-5; TRBD1 matches at 9 bases. Germline values: CDR1 LNHDA, CDR2 SQIVND (reference sequence). The CDR3 runs to 13 residues. CDR3 protein: CATLRDRVQPQHF. The CDR3 nucleotides are TGTGCAACCCTCCGGGACAGGGTTCAGCCCCAGCATTTT.